This T cell receptor beta chain was sequenced in a study of blood T cell repertoires in COVID-19. V gave up 8 bases and J gave up 1 base, with 8 bases separating them. CDR1 MDHEN and CDR2 SYDVKM come from the germline V gene. The CDR3 sequence is 13 residues long. Only in-frame clones appear in the TCRdb table, and some are missing; sequencing was by immunoSEQ multiplex PCR. Counted here are about 260,000 clones, 70% to 90% occurring once; the ten biggest clones make up over 4.5%. The source material was peripheral blood. V usage is TRBV28 and J usage is TRBJ2-2; D might be TRBD1 (6 bases). The sequence was collected from a man aged 55 to 70 who had recovered from COVID-19. The CDR3, as DNA: TGTGCCAGCCCGGACAGGAACACCGGGGAGCTGTTTTTT. It encodes CASPDRNTGELFF.